These 32 T cell receptor beta chains were all obtained from the same sample, sequenced in a study of T cell responses to AZD1222 COVID-19 vaccine. TCRdb's copy holds only in-frame clones and misses some; the assay was immunoSEQ multiplex PCR. The sample carries 140,000 to 150,000 clones, more than 80% recorded once. Specimen: peripheral blood, collected on day 0 of AZD1222 vaccination. All receptors derive from an adult in good health.

The chain is built from TRBV10-1 and TRBJ1-1, with no clear D. CDR3 length equals 13 residues. Trimming stripped 6 bases from V and 0 bases from J, with 8 bases between. The germline V gene encodes CDR1 WNHNN and CDR2 SYGVQD (reference sequence). CDR3 region: CASRETLNTEAFF. Here the CDR3 DNA reads TGCGCCAGCAGGGAAACCTTGAACACTGAAGCTTTCTTT.

The gene calls are TRBV6-4 and TRBJ1-2, with 9 bases lining up with TRBD1. The CDR3 consists of 14 residues. The junction had 4 bases not matched to a gene; V was cut back by 1 base and J by 7 bases. The V gene's germline CDR1 is MRHNA and CDR2 SNTAGT. CDR3 sequence reads: CASSDYRQGGGYTF. The CDR3 DNA follows: TGTGCCAGCAGTGACTATAGACAGGGGGGTGGCTACACCTTC.

This rearrangement joins TRBV7-9 to TRBJ2-3; no definite D call. The CDR3 runs to 15 residues. The ends were cut back, 1 base at V and 2 bases at J, with 10 bases in the middle. Per the germline V gene, CDR1 is SEHNR and CDR2 is FQNEAQ (reference sequence). The CDR3 sequence: CASSLEPRVTDTQYF. The CDR3 region has the DNA TGTGCCAGCAGCTTAGAACCACGGGTCACAGATACGCAGTATTTT. Supplemented by reference TRBV7-9 and TRBJ2-3, the full variable domain reads DTGVSQNPRHKITKRGQNVTFRCDPISEHNRLYWYRQTLGQGPEFLTYFQNEAQLEKSRLLSDRFSAERPKGSFSTLEIQRTEQGDSAMYLCASSLEPRVTDTQYFGPGTRLTVL.

The chain carries TRBV7-6 and TRBJ1-6; possibly TRBD1 for D (6 bases). V dropped 4 bases and J dropped 9 bases, with 16 bases sitting between them. The length of the CDR3 is 15 residues. CDR1 is SGHVS and CDR2 is FNYEAQ in the germline V gene. The CDR3 DNA reads as TGTGCCAGCAGCTCCCAGGATGGCAGGGGTTCACCCCTCCACTTT. This gives the protein CASSSQDGRGSPLHF. The entire variable domain, with the rest obtained from reference TRBV7-6 and TRBJ1-6, is as follows: GAGVSQSPRYKVTKRGQDVALRCDPISGHVSLYWYRQALGQGPEFLTYFNYEAQQDKSGLPNDRFSAERPEGSISTLTIQRTEQRDSAMYRCASSSQDGRGSPLHFGNGTRLTVT.

This chain links TRBV29-1 with TRBJ2-2; D gene uncertain. Trimming pared 2 bases from V and 3 bases from J, leaving 13 bases between. This CDR3 is built from 15 residues. Germline lookup yields CDR1 SQVTM and CDR2 ANQGSEA. This CDR3 reads CSVERLLEHTGELFF. DNA for the CDR3: TGCAGCGTTGAAAGACTCCTAGAGCACACCGGGGAGCTGTTTTTT.

The count of this clone is one. This chain connects TRBV15 to TRBJ1-2; 8 bases are shared with TRBD1. The ends lost 1 base at V and 9 bases at J; junction bases unmatched: 7. Looked up from germline, CDR1 is LNHNV and CDR2 is YYDKDF (reference sequence). This CDR3 contains 14 residues. CDR3 DNA sequence: TGTGCCACCAGCAGAGGGACAGGGACCTACAGCTACACCTTC. Its protein is CATSRGTGTYSYTF.

CDR3 in DNA: TGTGCCTGGAGCCCGGGACAGAAAACCGTGGAAGCTTTCTTT. Its translation: CAWSPGQKTVEAFF. The J gene is TRBJ1-1, the V gene TRBV30, with TRBD1 identical over 7 bases. The CDR3 sequence is 14 residues long. Germline V gene data show CDR1 as GTSNPN and CDR2 as SVGIG (reference sequence). J was trimmed by 8 bases and V by 3 bases; bases with no gene match: 12.

This rearrangement joins TRBV5-4 to TRBJ2-3; maybe TRBD2 (7 bases). Trimming cost V 2 bases and J 6 bases, with 10 bases left between them. The germline gives CDR1 SGHNT, CDR2 YYREEE (reference sequence). This CDR3 is 13 amino acids long. The CDR3 sequence is CASSLRGADTQYF. CDR3 DNA sequence: TGTGCCAGCAGCTTACGGGGGGCCGATACGCAGTATTTT.

The gene calls are TRBV18 and TRBJ2-5; 7 bases fit TRBD1. After removal of 0 bases from V and 2 bases from J, the junction contained 3 bases not matched to a gene. This CDR3 is built from 15 residues. Germline lookup yields CDR1 KGHSH and CDR2 LQKENI. CDR3 sequence reads: CASSPPRTGQETQYF. The DNA for the CDR3 is TGTGCCAGCTCACCACCCCGGACAGGTCAAGAGACCCAGTACTTC. Looking up the rest from reference TRBV18 and TRBJ2-5 gives the full variable domain: NAGVMQNPRHLVRRRGQEARLRCSPMKGHSHVYWYRQLPEEGLKFMVYLQKENIIDESGMPKERFSAEFPKEGPSILRIQQVVRGDSAAYFCASSPPRTGQETQYFGPGTRLLVL.

This clone was counted only a few times. The V and J genes are TRBV2 and TRBJ1-5; D is unresolved. Trimming removed 6 bases at V and 11 bases at J, with 17 bases between. The CDR3 length is 13 residues. Germline V lookup: CDR1 SNHLY, CDR2 FYNNEI. The CDR3 sequence: CASSGSLTASQHF. Written as DNA, the CDR3 is TGTGCCAGCAGCGGGTCTTTAACTGCGTCCCAGCATTTT.

The chain recombines TRBV13 with TRBJ1-4, with D possibly matching TRBD1 (5 bases). Germline V CDR1 and CDR2: PRHDT, FYEKMQ (reference sequence). V was trimmed by 4 bases and J by 13 bases, leaving 19 bases between them. The CDR3 contains 14 residues. The chain's CDR3 is CASSSGTDEEGLFF. The DNA of the CDR3 is TGTGCCAGCAGCTCCGGGACCGACGAGGAGGGACTGTTTTTT.

The genes are TRBV19 and TRBJ1-5; D possibly corresponds to TRBD1 (5 bases). CDR3 length: 15 amino acids. The germline CDR1 and CDR2 sequences are LNHDA and SQIVND (reference sequence). The ends were cut back, 6 bases at V and 3 bases at J, with 15 bases in the middle. This CDR3 reads CASREGRGLNQPQHF. CDR3 nucleotides: TGTGCCAGTAGGGAGGGGCGGGGCCTCAATCAGCCCCAGCATTTT.

V is TRBV7-2 and J is TRBJ2-2, with D possibly matching TRBD2 (6 bases). CDR3 length equals 15 residues. Trimming removed 1 base at V and 3 bases at J, with 9 bases between. Germline lookup yields CDR1 SGHTA and CDR2 FQGNSA. This chain's CDR3 is CASSLVGGDTGELFF. CDR3 in DNA: TGTGCCAGCAGCTTAGTTGGCGGGGACACCGGGGAGCTGTTTTTT.

V and J are TRBV5-3 and TRBJ1-6; possible D gene TRBD1, 6 bases. TRBV5-3 is labeled an ORF, and its function is uncertain. The CDR3 loop spans 14 amino acids. Trimming took off 1 base at V and 6 bases at J, with 8 bases between the two ends. CDR3 DNA: TGTGCCAGAAGCTTGTCGGGGGCTAATTCACCCCTCCACTTT. The encoded protein is CARSLSGANSPLHF.

The chain recombines TRBV28 with TRBJ1-2; D unresolved. Germline lookup yields CDR1 MDHEN and CDR2 SYDVKM. CDR3 length: 14 residues. V was clipped by 6 bases and J by 4 bases, with 15 bases between them. The CDR3, as DNA: TGTGCCAGCAGCGACCCGGGCAGCCTCTATGGCTACACCTTC. Translated: CASSDPGSLYGYTF.

The J gene is TRBJ2-7, the V gene TRBV11-2; D possibly uses TRBD1 or TRBD2 (5 bases each). This CDR3 region has 16 residues. V was cut by 8 bases and J by 5 bases, with 25 bases left in between. Germline CDR1 is SGHAT and CDR2 is FQNNGV. CDR3: CASEGWGRAAVDEQYF. In nucleotides, the CDR3 is TGTGCCAGCGAGGGGTGGGGCAGGGCTGCGGTCGACGAGCAGTACTTC.

V gene TRBV3-1 (or the pseudogene TRBV3-2) combines with J gene TRBJ2-1, with 9 bases fitting TRBD1. The germline V gene encodes CDR1 LGHDT and CDR2 YNNKEL (reference sequence). CDR3 length: 16 residues. The V and J ends lost 4 bases and 2 bases, in that order; junction bases with no gene match: 6. The DNA of the CDR3 is TGTGCCAGCAGCCTAACCGGGACAGGGACCTACAATGAGCAGTTCTTC. It codes for CASSLTGTGTYNEQFF.

The genes are TRBV7-3 and TRBJ2-1; D is perhaps TRBD2 (5 bases). CDR1 and CDR2 from the germline V gene are SGHTA and FQGTGA. The CDR3 contains 15 residues. The germline V and J ends were trimmed by 9 bases and 3 bases, with 18 bases remaining between them. The CDR3 bases are TGTGCCAGGACGGGGAGAGGGCCGCACTACAATGAGCAGTTCTTC. Residues: CARTGRGPHYNEQFF.

The chain links TRBV7-2 to TRBJ2-7; D is ambiguous. CDR1 is SGHTA and CDR2 is FQGNSA in the germline V gene. The V gene lost 2 bases and the J gene lost 1 base, with 6 bases spanning the gap. CDR3 length: 13 residues. The CDR3: CASSLLQSYEQYF. CDR3 bases: TGTGCCAGCAGCTTACTACAGTCCTACGAGCAGTACTTC. The full variable domain, in which reference TRBV7-2 and TRBJ2-7 provide the parts outside the CDR3, is GAGVSQSPSNKVTEKGKDVELRCDPISGHTALYWYRQSLGQGLEFLIYFQGNSAPDKSGLPSDRFSAERTGGSVSTLTIQRTQQEDSAVYLCASSLLQSYEQYFGPGTRLTVT.

This clone occurred once. The chain joins TRBV3-1 (or the pseudogene TRBV3-2) to TRBJ2-7, with D unclear. This CDR3 comprises 14 residues. In germline, CDR1 is LGHDT, CDR2 YNNKEL (reference sequence). V lost 4 bases and J lost 2, with 12 bases in between. Written as DNA, the CDR3 is TGTGCCAGCAGCCTACTCCCTCGGGCCTACGAGCAGTACTTC. Protein: CASSLLPRAYEQYF.

With respect to this clone: The sample holds other DNA sequences that translate to the same CDR3. The chain couples TRBV6-5 to TRBJ1-5, with unresolved D. Per the germline V gene, CDR1 is MNHEY and CDR2 is SVGAGI. The germline V and J ends were trimmed by 2 bases and 4 bases, with 6 bases remaining between them. The CDR3 covers 13 residues. This chain's CDR3 is CASSYGRNQPQHF. In DNA, the CDR3 is TGTGCCAGCAGTTACGGGCGGAATCAGCCCCAGCATTTT.

V is TRBV10-1 and J is TRBJ2-1; 7 bases are shared with TRBD2. Germline CDR1 WNHNN, CDR2 SYGVQD (reference sequence). CDR3 length equals 14 residues. The ends lost 2 bases at V and 9 bases at J; junction bases unmatched: 7. In DNA form, the CDR3 reads TGCGCCAGCAGTGAGGGGCGGGAGCGGTTTGAGCAGTTCTTC. Its translation: CASSEGRERFEQFF.

The rearrangement links TRBV12-3 or TRBV12-4 to TRBJ2-7, with TRBD2 matching 11 bases. Trimming at V came to 3 bases and at J to 9 bases, leaving 1 base not matched to a gene. CDR3 size: 12 residues. The CDR3 DNA reads as TGTGCCAGCAGTTTCCTAGCGGGGGGGCAGTACTTC. This codes for CASSFLAGGQYF.

The V and J genes are TRBV7-9 and TRBJ2-5; 14 bases are a match to TRBD2. V shed 5 bases, J shed 5 bases, and the junction held 16 bases outside the gene matches. The CDR3 has 19 residues. Germline V gene data show CDR1 as SEHNR and CDR2 as FQNEAQ (reference sequence). CDR3 sequence (DNA): TGTGCCAGCAGCCCATCCGTCGGACTAGCGGGGGGCGTACGGGAGACCCAGTACTTC. Its protein is CASSPSVGLAGGVRETQYF.

J is TRBJ1-4 and V is TRBV7-9; TRBD1 might be the D (6 bases). The CDR3 runs 17 residues. V shed 1 base and J shed 6 bases, with 18 bases lying between them. Germline lookup yields CDR1 SEHNR and CDR2 FQNEAQ (reference sequence). CDR3 coding DNA: TGTGCCAGCAGCTTAGGTTTCTCGGGGGGCGCATATGAAAAACTGTTTTTT. It encodes CASSLGFSGGAYEKLFF.

V gene TRBV5-1 combines with J gene TRBJ2-1, with no clear D. V lost 0 bases to trimming and J lost 4 bases, with 8 bases between them. In germline, CDR1 is SGHRS, CDR2 YFSETQ. The CDR3 has 14 amino acids. As DNA, the CDR3 is TGCGCCAGCAGCTTGGTCGGCAAGTACAATGAGCAGTTCTTC. This translates into CASSLVGKYNEQFF.

This clone was recorded only once. This chain uses TRBV7-2 with TRBJ1-2, with D uncertain. This CDR3 has 13 amino acids. Per germline, CDR1 SGHTA and CDR2 FQGNSA. Trimming removed 3 bases from V and 3 bases from J, with 8 bases in between. In DNA form, the CDR3 reads TGTGCCAGCAGCTTCGGTCCGCACTATGGCTACACCTTC. It encodes CASSFGPHYGYTF.

In nucleotides, the CDR3 is TGTGCCAGAAGCGACCGGGACAAGGATGAAAAACTGTTTTTT. Its translation is CARSDRDKDEKLFF. The rearrangement uses TRBV5-3 and TRBJ1-4; D is perhaps TRBD1 (6 bases). TRBV5-3 is an open reading frame, and its role is uncertain. V was shortened by 4 bases and J by 6 bases, with 13 bases between the two germline ends. This CDR3 has 14 amino acids.

The chain has TRBV5-1 and TRBJ2-4, with 10 bases identical to TRBD2. Germline V gene lookup returns CDR1 SGHRS and CDR2 YFSETQ. The length of the CDR3 is 20 residues. V lost 4 bases, J lost 0 bases, and 16 bases stayed unmatched. The CDR3 is CASSTSPSGGMNLAKNIQYF. The CDR3 bases are TGCGCCAGCAGCACCTCCCCTAGCGGGGGCATGAATCTAGCCAAAAACATTCAGTACTTC.

The rearrangement joins TRBV12-3 or TRBV12-4 to TRBJ1-1; D is undetermined. V was cut by 0 bases and J by 1 base, with 3 bases left in between. This CDR3 has 13 amino acids. This CDR3 is CASSLARNTEAFF. CDR3 in DNA: TGTGCCAGCAGTTTAGCCAGGAACACTGAAGCTTTCTTT.

The CDR3 spells CASSPPGTEKYEQYF. The CDR3 nucleotides are TGTGCCAGCAGTCCCCCGGGGACAGAGAAGTACGAGCAGTACTTC. The rearrangement uses TRBV28 and TRBJ2-7; TRBD1 agrees at 7 bases. Germline V gene lookup returns CDR1 MDHEN and CDR2 SYDVKM. The J segment lost 4 bases and the V segment lost 5 bases, leaving 11 bases of the junction unmatched. CDR3 length: 15 amino acids.

The V gene is TRBV9, the J gene TRBJ2-1, with 12 bases lining up with TRBD2. CDR1 is SGDLS, CDR2 YYNGEE, per germline. The CDR3 totals 15 residues. The V and J ends lost 4 bases and 9 bases, in that order; junction bases with no gene match: 8. The CDR3 loop reads CASSTTSGRGGEQFF. The CDR3 bases are TGTGCCAGCAGCACGACTAGCGGGAGAGGGGGTGAGCAGTTCTTC.